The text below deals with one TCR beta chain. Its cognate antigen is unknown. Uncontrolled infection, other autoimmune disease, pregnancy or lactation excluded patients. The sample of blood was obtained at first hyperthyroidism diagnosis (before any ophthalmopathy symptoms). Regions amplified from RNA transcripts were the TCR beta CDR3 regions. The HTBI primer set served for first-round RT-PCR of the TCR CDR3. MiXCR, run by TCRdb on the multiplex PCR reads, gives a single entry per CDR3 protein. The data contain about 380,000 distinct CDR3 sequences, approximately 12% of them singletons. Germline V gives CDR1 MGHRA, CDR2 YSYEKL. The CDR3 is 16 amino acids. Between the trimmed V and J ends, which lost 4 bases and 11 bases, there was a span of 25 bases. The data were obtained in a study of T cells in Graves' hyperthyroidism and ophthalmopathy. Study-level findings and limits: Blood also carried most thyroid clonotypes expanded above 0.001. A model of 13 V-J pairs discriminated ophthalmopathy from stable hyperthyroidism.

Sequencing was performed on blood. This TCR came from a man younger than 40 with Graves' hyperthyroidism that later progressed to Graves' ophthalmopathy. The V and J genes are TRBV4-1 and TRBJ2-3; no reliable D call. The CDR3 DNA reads TGCGCCAGCAGCCCCATTGGTTTAGTGAGCCTCCCCGAGCAGTATTTT. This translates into CASSPIGLVSLPEQYF.